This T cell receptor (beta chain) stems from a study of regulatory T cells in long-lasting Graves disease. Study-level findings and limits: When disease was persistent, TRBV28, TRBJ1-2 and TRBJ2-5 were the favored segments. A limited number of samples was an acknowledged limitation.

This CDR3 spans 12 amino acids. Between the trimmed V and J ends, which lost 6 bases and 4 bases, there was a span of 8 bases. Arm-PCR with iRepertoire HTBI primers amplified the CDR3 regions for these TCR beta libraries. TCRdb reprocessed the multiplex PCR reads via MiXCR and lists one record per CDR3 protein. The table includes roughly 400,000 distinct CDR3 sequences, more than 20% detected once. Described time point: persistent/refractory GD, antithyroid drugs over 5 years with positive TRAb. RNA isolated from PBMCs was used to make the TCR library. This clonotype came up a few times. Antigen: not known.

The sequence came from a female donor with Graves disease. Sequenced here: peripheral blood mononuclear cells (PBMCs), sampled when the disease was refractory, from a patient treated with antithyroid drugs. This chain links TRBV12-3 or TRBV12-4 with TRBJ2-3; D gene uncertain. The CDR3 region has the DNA TGTGCCAGCAGATCACAAGCAGATACGCAGTATTTT. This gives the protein CASRSQADTQYF.